The sample holds a few counts of the clone carrying this T cell receptor beta chain. Its target is not known. The record originates from a study of cytomegalovirus exposure and HLA in healthy donors. Overall study: As an earlier analysis found, about 200 million T cells yielded 95 million to 130 million unique TCR beta sequences. Whole-study findings and limits: About 87% or about 30% of the time was how often most TCR beta V segments were productive, according to an earlier analysis. A reported reduction in N-insertions relative to the roughly 640-donor mean was seen in an Asian-associated ancestry cluster in a later analysis. Investigators reported 150 to 200 TCR beta chains as tied to cytomegalovirus.

V shed 6 bases, J shed 5 bases, and the junction held 11 bases outside the gene matches. This CDR3 is built from 15 residues. Germline assignment: CDR1 MNHNY and CDR2 SVGAGI (reference sequence). 13 Jbeta primers and 60 Vbeta primers were used for the PCR. Clones were read by immunoSEQ multiplex PCR, and TCRdb kept only the in-frame ones, dropping some. The data show 55,000 to 80,000 clones, 65% to 70% seen once. Sequences were obtained from PBMCs. This rearrangement joins TRBV6-6 to TRBJ1-1; TRBD1 aligns across 8 bases. The TCR comes from a woman aged 25-40 years in good health and CMV-seronegative. The CDR3 reads CASSPRQGRGTEAFF. In DNA form, the CDR3 reads TGTGCCAGCAGCCCCAGACAGGGGAGAGGGACTGAAGCTTTCTTT.